In its sample, the clone carrying this TCR beta chain was seen many times. The CDR3 extends over 13 amino acids. Between the trimmed V and J ends, which lost 7 bases and 0 bases, there was a span of 10 bases. CDR1 and CDR2 (germline): SQVTM, ANQGSEA. This specimen belongs to a study of T-cell reconstitution after alpha-beta-depleted transplantation in children. TCRbeta library preparation incorporated unique molecular identifiers. TCRdb processed the PCR reads anew with MiXCR; each CDR3 protein has one entry. The sample holds about 600,000 distinct CDR3 sequences; under 25% are singletons and the top ten take 11% to 15%.

The chain employs TRBV29-1 and TRBJ2-1; a weak D match, TRBD1 (6 bases). The starting material was PBMCs, mostly from graft donor cells, obtained 360 days after TCRalphabeta/CD19-depleted stem cell transplant. The source is a boy younger than two who had a stem cell transplant for acute myeloid leukemia, so the T cells may come from the graft donor. The CDR3 DNA reads TGCAGCGGACAGGACCCCTCCTACAATGAGCAGTTCTTC. Residues: CSGQDPSYNEQFF.